Listed here are 11 T cell receptor beta chains from one sample, sequenced in a study of radiotherapy plus CTLA-4 blockade in lung cancer. TCRdb's table, derived via immunoSEQ multiplex PCR, lists solely in-frame clones and lacks some. This sample has about 50,000 clones, with around 83% found just once. The sequenced sample was peripheral blood, obtained from a patient treated with radiotherapy plus ipilimumab. These receptors all come from a human donor with non-small cell lung cancer whose response to radiotherapy plus ipilimumab could not be evaluated.

The rearrangement links TRBV7-9 to TRBJ2-1; D call uncertain. Per germline, CDR1 SEHNR and CDR2 FQNEAQ (reference sequence). CDR3 length: 16 amino acids. Trimming stripped 5 bases from V and 7 bases from J, with 21 bases between. The CDR3 is CASSVPETERRNEQFF. CDR3 sequence (DNA): TGTGCCAGCAGCGTACCGGAGACGGAGAGAAGAAATGAGCAGTTCTTC.

About this clone: The identical CDR3 is also encoded by other nucleotide sequences in the sample. The chain has TRBV7-2 and TRBJ1-3, with D possibly being TRBD1 (6 bases). Trimming cost V 3 bases and J 4 bases, with 13 bases left between them. The CDR3 sequence is 15 residues long. Germline V CDR1 and CDR2: SGHTA, FQGNSA. This CDR3 is CASSFGTGKGNTIYF. For the CDR3, the DNA is TGTGCCAGCAGCTTCGGAACAGGGAAGGGAAACACCATATATTTT.

The CDR3 sequence: CASSLVGGYNEQFF. For the CDR3, the DNA is TGTGCCAGCAGCTTGGTGGGGGGGTACAATGAGCAGTTCTTC. The chain is built from TRBV5-6 and TRBJ2-1; 7 bases map to TRBD2. V shed 0 bases, J shed 4 bases, and the junction held 1 base outside the gene matches. The V gene's germline CDR1 is SGHDT and CDR2 YYEEEE. CDR3 length: 14 amino acids.

This clone was seen once. V and J are TRBV27 and TRBJ2-1, with 9 nucleotides matching TRBD2. The CDR3 spans 15 residues. CDR1 and CDR2 (germline): MNHEY, SMNVEV (reference sequence). Trimming cost V 7 bases and J 5 bases; bases outside gene matches: 9. CDR3 amino acids: CASTLFGGGDNEQFF. CDR3 bases: TGTGCCAGCACCTTATTTGGCGGGGGGGACAATGAGCAGTTCTTC.

The CDR3 reads CASSPGQSYEQYF. CDR3 nucleotide sequence: TGTGCCAGCAGCCCGGGACAGTCCTACGAGCAGTACTTC. This sequence joins TRBV7-9 and TRBJ2-7; 7 bases line up with TRBD1. CDR3 length equals 13 residues. After removal of 5 bases from V and 1 base from J, the junction contained 2 bases not matched to a gene. Looked up from germline, CDR1 is SEHNR and CDR2 is FQNEAQ (reference sequence).

This rearrangement joins TRBV12-2 to TRBJ1-2; the D segment call TRBD1 is taken from the table without a DNA check. TRBV12-2 is flagged as a pseudogene. The CDR3 covers 13 residues. The CDR3 coding sequence is TGTGCAAGTCGCTTCCAGGGATGGGATGGCTACACCTTC. Its protein product is CASRFQGWDGYTF.

The V gene is TRBV28, the J gene TRBJ1-2; maybe TRBD1 (5 bases). The germline V gene encodes CDR1 MDHEN and CDR2 SYDVKM. V gave up 5 bases and J gave up 4 bases, with 14 bases separating them. This CDR3 has 14 residues. DNA of the CDR3: TGTGCCAGCAGTCCTGGAGACAGTCCCTATGGCTACACCTTC. Protein: CASSPGDSPYGYTF.

The chain recombines TRBV28 with TRBJ1-1, with D maybe TRBD1 (5 bases). The V gene lost 5 bases and the J gene lost 2 bases, with 12 bases spanning the gap. This CDR3 region has 14 residues. Germline loops: CDR1 MDHEN, CDR2 SYDVKM. CDR3 amino acids: CASSRTQGNTEAFF. The DNA for the CDR3 is TGTGCCAGCAGTCGAACTCAGGGAAACACTGAAGCTTTCTTT.

The rearrangement joins TRBV27 to TRBJ1-5; no firm D call. The ends were cut back, 7 bases at V and 0 bases at J, with 7 bases in the middle. The germline V gene has CDR1 MNHEY and CDR2 SMNVEV (reference sequence). This CDR3 has 13 amino acids. CDR3 sequence reads: CASTVNSNQPQHF. CDR3 bases: TGTGCCAGCACGGTGAATAGCAATCAGCCCCAGCATTTT.

The chain links TRBV18 to TRBJ2-1; 10 bases are shared with TRBD1. Germline lookup yields CDR1 KGHSH and CDR2 LQKENI. V gave up 0 bases and J gave up 7 bases; unmatched junction bases: 6. This CDR3 is 16 amino acids long. The CDR3: CASSPPGQGISNEQFF. CDR3 DNA: TGTGCCAGCTCACCACCGGGACAGGGGATCTCGAATGAGCAGTTCTTC.

This sequence joins TRBV27 and TRBJ2-7, with D tentatively TRBD1 (5 bases). The CDR3 is 16 amino acids. Trimming removed 3 bases at V and 0 bases at J, with 15 bases between. Germline V gene data show CDR1 as MNHEY and CDR2 as SMNVEV (reference sequence). The CDR3 bases are TGTGCCAGCAGTTTTGGGGCCGGCAGATCCTCCTACGAGCAGTACTTC. As protein: CASSFGAGRSSYEQYF.